The 27 T cell receptor beta chains listed next were all sequenced from one sample in a study of blood T cell repertoires in COVID-19. Measured with immunoSEQ multiplex PCR; TCRdb has only the in-frame clones, and not every one. The table lists about 160,000 clones, approximately 80% of them singletons. The source material was peripheral blood. The source is a man in his fifties or sixties with acute or convalescent COVID-19.

The J gene is TRBJ1-3, the V gene TRBV19; 11 bases agree with TRBD1. From germline, CDR1 is LNHDA and CDR2 SQIVND (reference sequence). This CDR3 contains 15 residues. Losses at the gene ends were 5 bases for V and 1 base for J; bases not matched to a gene: 1. The CDR3: CASSGTGGSGNTIYF. CDR3 DNA sequence: TGTGCCAGTAGTGGGACAGGGGGATCTGGAAACACCATATATTTT.

The chain uses TRBV4-1 and TRBJ1-3, with D tentatively TRBD1 (5 bases). From germline, CDR1 is MGHRA and CDR2 YSYEKL. This CDR3 comprises 15 residues. V lost 6 bases and J lost 7, with 19 bases in between. Here the CDR3 reads CASSQSQGDGNTIYF. CDR3 sequence (DNA): TGCGCCAGCAGTCAAAGCCAGGGTGACGGGAACACCATATATTTT.

The genes are TRBV6-5 and TRBJ1-2, with a possible D match to TRBD1 (6 bases). Germline CDR1 reads MNHEY; CDR2 reads SVGAGI. This CDR3 spans 13 amino acids. V was clipped by 6 bases and J by 8 bases, with 16 bases between them. The DNA of the CDR3 is TGTGCCAGCAGGATACAGGGAAATGGCGGCTACACCTTC. Protein: CASRIQGNGGYTF.

J is TRBJ2-3 and V is TRBV20-1, with a possible D match to TRBD1 (6 bases). Germline V gene lookup returns CDR1 DFQATT and CDR2 SNEGSKA (reference sequence). The V and J ends lost 3 bases and 1 base respectively, with 11 bases between them. This CDR3 region has 14 residues. This CDR3 reads CSASLDSGTDTQYF. The CDR3 coding sequence is TGCAGTGCTAGTCTGGACAGTGGCACAGATACGCAGTATTTT.

The chain recombines TRBV6-2 or TRBV6-3 with TRBJ1-5, with 12 bases fitting TRBD1. The CDR3 covers 15 residues. With V trimmed by 5 bases and J by 7 bases, 6 bases remained unmatched. The germline V gene has CDR1 MNHEY and CDR2 SVGEGT. CDR3 sequence: CASSRGTGGEQPQHF. In DNA, the CDR3 is TGTGCCAGCAGTCGCGGGACAGGGGGCGAACAGCCCCAGCATTTT.

This clone was detected many times. This rearrangement joins TRBV2 to TRBJ1-1; D is unclear. V was shortened by 1 base and J by 1 base, with 7 bases between the two germline ends. There are 14 residues in the CDR3. Germline V gene lookup returns CDR1 SNHLY and CDR2 FYNNEI. CDR3 bases: TGTGCCAGCAGTGAAGTCGGGGAGAACACTGAAGCTTTCTTT. Protein: CASSEVGENTEAFF. Full variable domain (remainder filled in from reference TRBV2 and TRBJ1-1): EPEVTQTPSHQVTQMGQEVILRCVPISNHLYFYWYRQILGQKVEFLVSFYNNEISEKSEIFDDQFSVERPDGSNFTLKIRSTKLEDSAMYFCASSEVGENTEAFFGQGTRLTVV.

The gene calls are TRBV30 and TRBJ2-1, with D hard to call. The V end lost 0 bases, the J end lost 3 bases, and 9 bases lay between the germline ends. Germline CDR1 GTSNPN, CDR2 SVGIG (reference sequence). The CDR3 is 14 residues long. CDR3 in DNA: TGTGCCTGGAGTGTACAAAGAAGCTACAATGAGCAGTTCTTC. Translating it yields CAWSVQRSYNEQFF.

The chain employs TRBV18 and TRBJ1-2; D unclear. The V gene lost 2 bases and the J gene lost 6 bases, with 13 bases spanning the gap. The CDR3 loop spans 14 amino acids. CDR1 is KGHSH, CDR2 LQKENI, per germline. The CDR3 nucleotides are TGTGCCAGCTCACCAAACCGGGGTGGGGATGGCTACACCTTC. Translation: CASSPNRGGDGYTF.

The CDR3: CASSLAGGPADTQYF. In DNA, the CDR3 is TGTGCCAGCAGCCTAGCGGGGGGGCCGGCAGATACGCAGTATTTT. The chain joins TRBV5-5 to TRBJ2-3; 12 nucleotides line up with TRBD2. V shed 4 bases, J shed 4 bases, and the junction held 4 bases outside the gene matches. The germline V gene has CDR1 SGHKS and CDR2 YYEKEE (reference sequence). CDR3 length: 15 residues. The full variable domain, in which reference TRBV5-5 and TRBJ2-3 provide the parts outside the CDR3, is DAGVTQSPTHLIKTRGQQVTLRCSPISGHKSVSWYQQVLGQGPQFIFQYYEKEERGRGNFPDRFSARQFPNYSSELNVNALLLGDSALYLCASSLAGGPADTQYFGPGTRLTVL.

CDR3 loop: CASSRSGTAGGNEQFF. CDR3 in DNA: TGTGCCAGCAGTAGATCCGGGACAGCGGGGGGCAATGAGCAGTTCTTC. This chain links TRBV21-1 with TRBJ2-1; the DNA was not used to check the table's D call, TRBD2. TRBV21-1 is shown as a pseudogene. The CDR3 spans 16 residues.

The chain uses TRBV6-5 and TRBJ2-5; 8 bases fit TRBD1. The germline gives CDR1 MNHEY, CDR2 SVGAGI. The CDR3 runs to 15 residues. Trimming at V came to 4 bases and at J to 4 bases, leaving 8 bases not matched to a gene. The CDR3 nucleotides are TGTGCCAGCAGTTTAGCGACAGGGGTGCGAGAGACCCAGTACTTC. Its translation is CASSLATGVRETQYF.

The chain is built from TRBV12-5 and TRBJ2-7; perhaps TRBD1 as D (6 bases). The germline V gene has CDR1 LGHNT and CDR2 FRNRAP. V lost 0 bases and J lost 5, with 17 bases in between. The length of the CDR3 is 16 residues. The CDR3 DNA follows: TGTGCTAGTGGTTTGGTACGCCGTCCAGGGGTCCACGAGCAGTACTTC. It codes for CASGLVRRPGVHEQYF.

The J gene is TRBJ2-2, the V gene TRBV10-3; 8 bases line up with TRBD1. This CDR3 is built from 15 residues. The ends lost 7 bases at V and 6 bases at J; junction bases unmatched: 10. Germline CDR1 and CDR2: ENHRY and SYGVKD. The CDR3 sequence: CAIMAGGVQAGELFF. CDR3 in DNA: TGTGCCATCATGGCAGGGGGCGTTCAGGCCGGGGAGCTGTTTTTT.

Note on this clone: The same CDR3 also results from other DNA sequences found in this sample. This chain connects TRBV5-1 to TRBJ1-2; TRBD1 agrees at 7 bases. The V segment lost 0 bases and the J segment 5 bases; nucleotides outside the gene matches: 1. Germline CDR1 reads SGHRS; CDR2 reads YFSETQ. CDR3 length: 13 residues. CDR3 in amino acids: CASSLAGGYGYTF. The CDR3, as DNA: TGCGCCAGCAGCTTGGCAGGGGGGTATGGCTACACCTTC.

This sequence joins TRBV5-1 and TRBJ2-2; D is perhaps TRBD2 (7 bases). Between the trimmed V and J ends, which lost 3 bases and 3 bases, there was a span of 9 bases. The CDR3 is 14 amino acids. In germline, CDR1 is SGHRS, CDR2 YFSETQ. The CDR3 region has the DNA TGCGCCAGCAGCTGGGAGGGGGACACCGGGGAGCTGTTTTTT. Its translation: CASSWEGDTGELFF.

The chain joins TRBV7-9 to TRBJ2-5; no clear D. The CDR3 has 14 amino acids. Germline CDR1 reads SEHNR; CDR2 reads FQNEAQ (reference sequence). The germline V and J ends were trimmed by 2 bases and 1 base, with 8 bases remaining between them. For the CDR3, the DNA is TGTGCCAGCAGCTTAATGTACAGCCAAGAGACCCAGTACTTC. Protein sequence: CASSLMYSQETQYF.

The genes are TRBV3-1 (or the pseudogene TRBV3-2) and TRBJ2-1; 10 bases align to TRBD2. The trim removed 3 bases at V and 3 bases at J, leaving 14 bases unmatched. CDR1 is LGHDT, CDR2 YNNKEL, per germline (reference sequence). The CDR3 has 19 amino acids. The CDR3 spells CASSHPMIGSGGLYNEQFF. The CDR3 DNA reads as TGTGCCAGCAGCCACCCGATGATTGGTAGCGGGGGGCTCTACAATGAGCAGTTCTTC.

The chain couples TRBV6-1 to TRBJ1-2; D perhaps matches TRBD1 (5 bases). Germline V gene data show CDR1 as MNHNS and CDR2 as SASEGT. The germline V and J ends were trimmed by 3 bases and 5 bases, with 22 bases remaining between them. CDR3 length: 17 amino acids. CDR3 sequence reads: CASSDLGTPNALYGYTF. The CDR3 region has the DNA TGTGCCAGCAGTGATCTTGGGACTCCTAACGCGCTATATGGCTACACCTTC.

The chain combines TRBV7-9 with TRBJ1-2, with D possibly TRBD1 on 6 matching bases. The CDR3 spans 13 residues. Trimming shortened V by 5 bases and J by 8 bases, and 15 bases separated the two germline ends. Per germline, CDR1 SEHNR and CDR2 FQNEAQ (reference sequence). CDR3 loop: CASSTGTSGGYTF. In DNA form, the CDR3 reads TGTGCCAGCAGCACCGGGACAAGCGGAGGCTACACCTTC.

The rearrangement uses TRBV29-1 and TRBJ2-7; 10 positions agree with TRBD1. The germline gives CDR1 SQVTM, CDR2 ANQGSEA. This CDR3 region has 14 residues. The V segment lost 0 bases and the J segment 3 bases; nucleotides outside the gene matches: 2. The CDR3 DNA follows: TGCAGCGTTGAAGAGGGGGACAGGGGCTACGAGCAGTACTTC. As protein: CSVEEGDRGYEQYF.

The chain carries TRBV5-1 and TRBJ1-2; 7 bases line up with TRBD1. Germline CDR1 reads SGHRS; CDR2 reads YFSETQ. The trim removed 1 base at V and 6 bases at J, leaving 6 bases unmatched. The CDR3 spans 14 residues. CDR3 nucleotide sequence: TGCGCCAGCAGCTTGACCCAGGGGGTCGATGGCTACACCTTC. The encoded protein is CASSLTQGVDGYTF.

This clone appeared once. This chain joins TRBV5-1 and TRBJ2-5, with 11 nucleotides matching TRBD1. With V trimmed by 2 bases and J by 2 bases, 5 bases remained unmatched. Germline V gene sequence: CDR1 SGHRS, CDR2 YFSETQ. This CDR3 has 16 amino acids. This CDR3 reads CASSLRDRGLQETQYF. The CDR3 bases are TGCGCCAGCAGCTTAAGGGACAGGGGGTTACAAGAGACCCAGTACTTC.

The V and J genes are TRBV18 and TRBJ2-1; TRBD1 aligns across 12 bases. Germline V gene sequence: CDR1 KGHSH, CDR2 LQKENI. CDR3 length equals 16 residues. Trimming took 3 bases from V and 6 from J; bases not matched to a gene: 6. The CDR3 loop is CASSPLGQGAGNEQFF. The CDR3 nucleotides read TGTGCCAGCTCACCGCTGGGACAGGGGGCGGGCAATGAGCAGTTCTTC.

The chain links TRBV11-2 to TRBJ2-5; 14 bases align to TRBD2. Germline CDR1 is SGHAT and CDR2 is FQNNGV. The CDR3 is made up of 17 amino acids. Trimming took 5 bases from V and 2 from J; bases not matched to a gene: 7. The CDR3 nucleotides are TGTGCCAGCAGCCGCGGGACTAGCGGGGGAGATCAAGAGACCCAGTACTTC. It encodes CASSRGTSGGDQETQYF.

This clone was found once. The chain joins TRBV4-3 to TRBJ2-7; 10 bases match TRBD2. V shed 4 bases and J 2 bases; nucleotides not matched to a gene: 5. This CDR3 spans 15 amino acids. Per the germline V gene, CDR1 is LGHNA and CDR2 is YSLEER. For the CDR3, the DNA is TGCGCCAGCAGCCTGTCTAGCGGGGGAGCCTACGAGCAGTACTTC. Protein: CASSLSSGGAYEQYF.

This rearrangement joins TRBV7-8 to TRBJ1-6; 8 bases are a match to TRBD1. The trim removed 7 bases at V and 9 bases at J, leaving 8 bases unmatched. The length of the CDR3 is 14 residues. Germline values: CDR1 SGHVS, CDR2 FQNEAQ. The CDR3 DNA follows: TGTGCCAGCAACCCGGGACAGGCCCTTTCACCCCTCCACTTT. It specifies CASNPGQALSPLHF.

This chain joins TRBV5-4 and TRBJ2-7; D is perhaps TRBD2 (5 bases). V lost 5 bases, J lost 6 bases, and 12 bases lay in between. The CDR3 runs 12 residues. Germline CDR1 and CDR2: SGHNT and YYREEE (reference sequence). The CDR3 region is CASRTSFSEQYF. The CDR3 DNA reads TGTGCCAGCAGAACTAGTTTTAGCGAGCAGTACTTC.